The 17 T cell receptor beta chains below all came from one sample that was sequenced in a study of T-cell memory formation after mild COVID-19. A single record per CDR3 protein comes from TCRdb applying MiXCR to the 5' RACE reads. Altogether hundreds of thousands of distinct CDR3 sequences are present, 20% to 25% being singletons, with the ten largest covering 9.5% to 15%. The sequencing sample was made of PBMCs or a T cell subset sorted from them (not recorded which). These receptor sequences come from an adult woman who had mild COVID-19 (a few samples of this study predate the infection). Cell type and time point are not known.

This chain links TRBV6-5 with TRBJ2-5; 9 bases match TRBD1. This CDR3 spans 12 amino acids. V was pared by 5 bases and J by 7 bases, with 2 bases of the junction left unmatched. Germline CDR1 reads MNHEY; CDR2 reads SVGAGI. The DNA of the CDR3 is TGTGCCAGCAGTGACAGGGGGATGACCCAGTACTTC. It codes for CASSDRGMTQYF.

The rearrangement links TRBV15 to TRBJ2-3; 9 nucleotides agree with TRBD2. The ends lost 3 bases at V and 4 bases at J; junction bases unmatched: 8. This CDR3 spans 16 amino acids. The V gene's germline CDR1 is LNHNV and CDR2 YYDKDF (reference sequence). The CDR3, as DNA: TGTGCCACCAGCAGGGGCGGGAGGGCCTCGGCAGATACGCAGTATTTT. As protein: CATSRGGRASADTQYF. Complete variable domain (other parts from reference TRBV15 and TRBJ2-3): DAMVIQNPRYQVTQFGKPVTLSCSQTLNHNVMYWYQQKSSQAPKLLFHYYDKDFNNEADTPDNFQSRRPNTSFCFLDIRSPGLGDTAMYLCATSRGGRASADTQYFGPGTRLTVL.

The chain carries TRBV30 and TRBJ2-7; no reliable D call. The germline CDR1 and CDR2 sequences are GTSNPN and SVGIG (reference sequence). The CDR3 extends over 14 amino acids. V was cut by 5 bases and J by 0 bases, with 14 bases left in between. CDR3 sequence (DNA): TGTGCCTGGTCACGGAAGGGTAGCTCCTACGAGCAGTACTTC. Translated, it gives CAWSRKGSSYEQYF.

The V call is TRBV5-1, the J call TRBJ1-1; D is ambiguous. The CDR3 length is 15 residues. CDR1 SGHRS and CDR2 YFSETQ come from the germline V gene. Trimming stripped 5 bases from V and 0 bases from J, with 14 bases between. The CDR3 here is CASRGGEGLNTEAFF. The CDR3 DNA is TGCGCCAGCAGGGGAGGTGAGGGCCTGAACACTGAAGCTTTCTTT. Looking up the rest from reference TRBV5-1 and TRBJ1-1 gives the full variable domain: KAGVTQTPRYLIKTRGQQVTLSCSPISGHRSVSWYQQTPGQGLQFLFEYFSETQRNKGNFPGRFSGRQFSNSRSEMNVSTLELGDSALYLCASRGGEGLNTEAFFGQGTRLTVV.

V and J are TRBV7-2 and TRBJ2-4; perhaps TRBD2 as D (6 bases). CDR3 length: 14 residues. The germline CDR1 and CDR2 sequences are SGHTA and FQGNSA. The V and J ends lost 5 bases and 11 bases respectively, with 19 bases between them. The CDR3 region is CASSHAGSQAVQYF. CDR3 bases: TGTGCCAGCAGCCATGCCGGGAGCCAGGCTGTTCAGTACTTC.

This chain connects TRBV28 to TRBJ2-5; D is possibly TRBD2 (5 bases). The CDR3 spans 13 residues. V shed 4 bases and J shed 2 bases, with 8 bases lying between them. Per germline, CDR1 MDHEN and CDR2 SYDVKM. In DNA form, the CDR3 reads TGTGCCAGCAGTTGGTCGGGGCAAGAGACCCAGTACTTC. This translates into CASSWSGQETQYF.

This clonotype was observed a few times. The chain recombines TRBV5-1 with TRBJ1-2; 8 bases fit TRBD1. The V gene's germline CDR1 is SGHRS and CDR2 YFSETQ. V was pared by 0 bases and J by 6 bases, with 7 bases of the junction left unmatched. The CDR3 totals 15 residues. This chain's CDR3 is CASSLASPGGNGYTF. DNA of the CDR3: TGCGCCAGCAGCTTGGCCAGTCCAGGGGGCAATGGCTACACCTTC.

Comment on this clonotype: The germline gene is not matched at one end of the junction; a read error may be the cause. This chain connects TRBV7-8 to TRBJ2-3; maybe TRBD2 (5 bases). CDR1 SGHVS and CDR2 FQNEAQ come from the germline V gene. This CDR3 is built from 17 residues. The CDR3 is CASSLAQGVSSTDRQYF. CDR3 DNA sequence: TGTGCCAGCAGCTTAGCGCAAGGCGTCTCTAGCACAGATAGGCAGTATTTT. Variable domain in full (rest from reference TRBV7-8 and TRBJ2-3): GAGVSQSPRYKVAKRGQDVALRCDPISGHVSLFWYQQALGQGPEFLTYFQNEAQLDKSGLPSDRFFAERPEGSVSTLKIQRTQQEDSAVYLCASSLAQGVSSTDRQYFGPGTRLTVL.

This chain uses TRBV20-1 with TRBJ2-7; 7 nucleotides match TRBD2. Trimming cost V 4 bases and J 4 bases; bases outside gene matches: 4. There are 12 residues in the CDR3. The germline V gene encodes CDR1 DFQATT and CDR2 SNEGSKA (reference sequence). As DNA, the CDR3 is TGCAGTGCTACGGGGAGGGAGTACGAGCAGTACTTC. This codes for CSATGREYEQYF.

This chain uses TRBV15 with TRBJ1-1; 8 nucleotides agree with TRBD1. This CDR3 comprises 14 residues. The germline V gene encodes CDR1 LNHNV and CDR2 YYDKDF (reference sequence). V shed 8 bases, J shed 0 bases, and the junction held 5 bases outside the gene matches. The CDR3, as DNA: TGTGCCACCCGGCGGGACAGGCTGAACACTGAAGCTTTCTTT. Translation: CATRRDRLNTEAFF.

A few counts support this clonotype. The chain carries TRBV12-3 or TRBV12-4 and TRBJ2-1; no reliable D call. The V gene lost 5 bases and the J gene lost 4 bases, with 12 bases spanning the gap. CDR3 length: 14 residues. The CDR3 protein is CASSPPTVYNEQFF. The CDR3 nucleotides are TGTGCCAGCAGTCCACCGACTGTATACAATGAGCAGTTCTTC.

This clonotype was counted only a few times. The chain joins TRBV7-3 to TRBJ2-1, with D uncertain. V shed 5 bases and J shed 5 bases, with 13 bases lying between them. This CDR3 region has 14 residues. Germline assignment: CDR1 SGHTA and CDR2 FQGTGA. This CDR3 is CASSPEMGHNEQFF. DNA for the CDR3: TGTGCCAGCAGCCCGGAAATGGGCCACAATGAGCAGTTCTTC.

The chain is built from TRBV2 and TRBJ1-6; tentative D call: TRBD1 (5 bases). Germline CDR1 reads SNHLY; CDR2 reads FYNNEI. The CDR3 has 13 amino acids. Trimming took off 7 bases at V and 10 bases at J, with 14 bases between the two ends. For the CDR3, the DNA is TGTGCCAGCAACCCGGGGGTAGGATCACCCCTCCACTTT. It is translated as CASNPGVGSPLHF.

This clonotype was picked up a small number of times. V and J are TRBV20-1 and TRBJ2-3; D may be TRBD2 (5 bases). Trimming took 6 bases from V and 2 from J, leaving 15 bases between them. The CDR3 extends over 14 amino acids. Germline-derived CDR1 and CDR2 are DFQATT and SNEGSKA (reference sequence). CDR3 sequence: CSASGWKLTDTQYF. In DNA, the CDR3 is TGCAGTGCCAGCGGCTGGAAGCTCACAGATACGCAGTATTTT.

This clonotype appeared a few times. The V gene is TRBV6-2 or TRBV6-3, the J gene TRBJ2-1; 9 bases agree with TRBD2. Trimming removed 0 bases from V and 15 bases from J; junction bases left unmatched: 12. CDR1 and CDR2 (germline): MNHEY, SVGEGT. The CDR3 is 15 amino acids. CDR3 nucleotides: TGTGCCAGCAGTTACTCGGGGCTAGCGGGATCTAGTCTGTTCTTC. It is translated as CASSYSGLAGSSLFF.

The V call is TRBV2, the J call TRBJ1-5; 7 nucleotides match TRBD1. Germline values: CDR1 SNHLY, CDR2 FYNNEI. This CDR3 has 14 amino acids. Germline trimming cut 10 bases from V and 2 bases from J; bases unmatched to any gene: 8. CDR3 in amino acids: CATQGQGGNQPQHF. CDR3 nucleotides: TGTGCCACCCAAGGGCAGGGGGGCAATCAGCCCCAGCATTTT. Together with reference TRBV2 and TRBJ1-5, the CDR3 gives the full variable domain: EPEVTQTPSHQVTQMGQEVILRCVPISNHLYFYWYRQILGQKVEFLVSFYNNEISEKSEIFDDQFSVERPDGSNFTLKIRSTKLEDSAMYFCATQGQGGNQPQHFGDGTRLSIL.

CDR3 in amino acids: CSASWSGGTVRRYNEQFF. Written as DNA, the CDR3 is TGCAGTGCTAGTTGGTCGGGGGGCACGGTTAGGCGCTACAATGAGCAGTTCTTC. The chain couples TRBV20-1 to TRBJ2-1; a weak D match, TRBD2 (7 bases). Trimming took 3 bases from V and 3 from J, leaving 24 bases between them. This CDR3 has 18 amino acids. Germline CDR1 and CDR2: DFQATT and SNEGSKA (reference sequence).